This TCR beta chain stems from a study of blood T cell repertoires in COVID-19. Authors' analysis steps: Amplification of reference gene primers was used by the study to estimate nucleated cell counts. Profiling relied on immunoSEQ multiplex PCR, and the TCRdb table lists in-frame clones only, not all of them. The V and J calls and clone size were taken over from that table, and D and trimming were inferred from the DNA. The profile covers about 270,000 clones, with 80% to 90% appearing a single time and approximately 9% taken by the ten largest. This CDR3 is built from 16 residues. Germline-derived CDR1 and CDR2 are SGHKS and YYEKEE (reference sequence). The V gene end was trimmed by 2 bases and the J gene end by 0 bases; junction bases not matched to a gene: 6.

The source material was peripheral blood. The V gene is TRBV5-5, the J gene TRBJ1-1; 8 nucleotides line up with TRBD1. The sequence came from a woman in her fifties or sixties who had recovered from COVID-19. The CDR3 spells CASSFSGTGVNTEAFF. CDR3 nucleotides: TGTGCCAGCAGCTTCTCCGGGACAGGAGTGAACACTGAAGCTTTCTTT.